These T cell receptor beta chains were read from a single sample in a study of CD8 T cells in Susac syndrome. Via MiXCR, TCRdb re-called the immunoSEQ multiplex PCR reads, giving one row per CDR3 protein. The table has some 240,000 distinct CDR3 sequences, 96% seen once. The material sequenced was CD4+ T cells from PBMCs. Receptors originate from a human donor with Susac syndrome. CDR3s include the opening cysteine and the closing phenylalanine or tryptophan. A D gene is named only where the DNA matches it firmly. Clone size is given for some rows only: seen once, a few or many times, or a class if the clone is expanded.

clone size,J gene,CDR3 length,D gene,V gene,CDR3 protein,CDR3 DNA
once,TRBJ1-2,13,NA,TRBV2,CASKTDGPGGYTF,TGTGCCAGCAAGACCGACGGACCAGGAGGCTACACCTTC
NA,TRBJ1-1,11,NA,TRBV29-1,CSVEAGSVAFF,TGCAGCGTTGAGGCGGGGTCGGTAGCTTTCTTT
NA,TRBJ2-5,15,TRBD1,TRBV24-1,CATSVGGQGRETQYF,TGTGCCACCAGTGTTGGAGGACAGGGCAGAGAGACCCAGTACTTC
NA,TRBJ2-1,12,NA,TRBV30,CAWSSGEDEQFF,TGTGCCTGGAGCTCAGGAGAGGATGAGCAGTTCTTC
NA,TRBJ2-4,16,NA,TRBV4-1,CASSLPGSQAKNIQYF,TGCGCCAGCAGCCTCCCGGGGAGCCAAGCCAAAAACATTCAGTACTTC
once,TRBJ2-5,13,NA,TRBV6-5,CASSGTGLGTQYF,TGTGCCAGCAGTGGAACAGGGTTGGGGACCCAGTACTTC
once,TRBJ1-1,11,TRBD1,TRBV30,CAWSAQGGGFF,TGTGCCTGGAGTGCCCAGGGGGGGGGTTTCTTT
NA,TRBJ2-3,17,NA,TRBV29-1,CSVLRPSWEENTDTQYF,TGCAGCGTTCTTCGACCGTCATGGGAGGAGAACACAGATACGCAGTATTTT
NA,TRBJ2-2,14,NA,TRBV9,CASSVLSNTGELFF,TGTGCCAGCAGCGTACTGTCGAACACCGGGGAGCTGTTTTTT
NA,TRBJ2-5,16,TRBD2,TRBV12-3/TRBV12-4,CASSARTSGRAETQYF,TGTGCCAGCAGTGCCCGGACTAGCGGGAGAGCAGAGACCCAGTACTTC
NA,TRBJ2-7,12,NA,TRBV29-1,CSVEDGGYEQYF,TGCAGCGTTGAAGATGGCGGCTACGAGCAGTACTTC
NA,TRBJ2-5,12,NA,TRBV29-1,CSVGPTQETQYF,TGCAGCGTTGGGCCGACCCAAGAGACCCAGTACTTC
NA,TRBJ1-1,14,NA,TRBV18,CASSPPAGYSEAFF,TGTGCCAGCTCACCACCGGCAGGGTATAGTGAAGCTTTCTTT